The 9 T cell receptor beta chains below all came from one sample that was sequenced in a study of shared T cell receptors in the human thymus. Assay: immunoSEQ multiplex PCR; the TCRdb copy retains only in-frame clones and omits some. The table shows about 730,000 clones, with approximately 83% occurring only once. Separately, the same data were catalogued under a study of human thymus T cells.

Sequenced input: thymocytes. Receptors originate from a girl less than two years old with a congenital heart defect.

CDR3 DNA sequence: TGCGCCAGCAGCTTGGGCGGGGCCCCCTACAATGAGCAGTTCTTC. This sequence encodes CASSLGGAPYNEQFF. This chain connects TRBV5-1 to TRBJ2-1; a possible D gene is TRBD2 (6 bases). Trimming removed 0 bases from V and 2 bases from J, with 9 bases in between. Germline V gives CDR1 SGHRS, CDR2 YFSETQ. The CDR3 is 15 residues long.

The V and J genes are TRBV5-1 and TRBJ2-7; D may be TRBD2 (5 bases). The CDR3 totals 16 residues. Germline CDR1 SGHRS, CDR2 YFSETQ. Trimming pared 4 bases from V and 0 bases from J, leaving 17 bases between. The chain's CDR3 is CASSPTRVGSSYEQYF. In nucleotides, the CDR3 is TGCGCCAGCAGCCCTACGAGGGTGGGGAGCTCCTACGAGCAGTACTTC. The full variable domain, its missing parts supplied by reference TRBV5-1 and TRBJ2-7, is KAGVTQTPRYLIKTRGQQVTLSCSPISGHRSVSWYQQTPGQGLQFLFEYFSETQRNKGNFPGRFSGRQFSNSRSEMNVSTLELGDSALYLCASSPTRVGSSYEQYFGPGTRLTVT.

Here the CDR3 reads CASLRLAGGNEQFF. CDR3 sequence (DNA): TGTGCCAGCCTTAGACTAGCGGGCGGGAATGAGCAGTTCTTC. V gene TRBV6-6 combines with J gene TRBJ2-1, with 10 bases matching TRBD2. The J segment lost 7 bases and the V segment lost 8 bases, leaving 8 bases of the junction unmatched. The CDR3 has 14 amino acids. Germline V lookup: CDR1 MNHNY, CDR2 SVGAGI (reference sequence).

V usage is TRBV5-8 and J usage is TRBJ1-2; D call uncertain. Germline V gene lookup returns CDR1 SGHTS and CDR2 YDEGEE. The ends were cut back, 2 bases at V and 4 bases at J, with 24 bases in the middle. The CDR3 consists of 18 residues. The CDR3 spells CASSLVKFGRQAIYGYTF. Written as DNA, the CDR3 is TGTGCCAGCAGCTTAGTCAAATTTGGGAGGCAGGCGATCTATGGCTACACCTTC.

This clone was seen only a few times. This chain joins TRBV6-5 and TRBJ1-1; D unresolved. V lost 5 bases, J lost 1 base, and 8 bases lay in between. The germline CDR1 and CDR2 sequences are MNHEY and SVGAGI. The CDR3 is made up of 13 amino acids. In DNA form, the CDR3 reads TGTGCCAGCAGTGAATCAGGGAACACTGAAGCTTTCTTT. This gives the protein CASSESGNTEAFF.

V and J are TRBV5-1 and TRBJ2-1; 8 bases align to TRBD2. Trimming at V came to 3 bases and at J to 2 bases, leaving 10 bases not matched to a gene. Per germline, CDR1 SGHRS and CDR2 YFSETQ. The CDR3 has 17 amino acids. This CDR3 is CASSSDRGTRAYNEQFF. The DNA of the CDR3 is TGCGCCAGCAGCTCGGACCGTGGGACTAGAGCCTACAATGAGCAGTTCTTC.

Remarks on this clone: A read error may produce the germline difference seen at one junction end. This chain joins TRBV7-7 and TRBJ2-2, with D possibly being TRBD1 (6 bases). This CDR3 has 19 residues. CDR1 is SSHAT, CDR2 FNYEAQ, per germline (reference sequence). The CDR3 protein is CASSETGVLAVANTGELFF. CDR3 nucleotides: TGTGCTAGCAGCGAGACAGGCGTGCTAGCCGTCGCGAACACCGGGGAGCTGTTTTTT. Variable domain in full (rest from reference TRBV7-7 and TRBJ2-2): GAGVSQSPRYKVTKRGQDVTLRCDPISSHATLYWYQQALGQGPEFLTYFNYEAQPDKSGLPSDRFSAERPEGSISTLTIQRTEQRDSAMYRCASSETGVLAVANTGELFFGEGSRLTVL.

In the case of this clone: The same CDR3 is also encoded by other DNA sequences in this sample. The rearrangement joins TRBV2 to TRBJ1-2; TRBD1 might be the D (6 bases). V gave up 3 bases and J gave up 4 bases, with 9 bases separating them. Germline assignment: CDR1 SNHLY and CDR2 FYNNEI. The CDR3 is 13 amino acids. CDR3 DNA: TGTGCCAGCAGTGAGCAGGGGTCCTATGGCTACACCTTC. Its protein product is CASSEQGSYGYTF.

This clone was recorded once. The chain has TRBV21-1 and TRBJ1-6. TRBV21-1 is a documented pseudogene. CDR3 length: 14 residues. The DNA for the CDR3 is TGTGCCAGCAGCTGTCGGACTCTGGGTTCACCCCTCCACTTT. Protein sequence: CASSCRTLGSPLHF.